This T cell receptor beta chain stems from a study of control samples from healthy donors and cancer patients. Produced via immunoSEQ multiplex PCR; TCRdb's table is partial and in-frame only. Of approximately 140,000 clones listed, 94% are singletons. This receptor was identified in a man aged 35 to 55 in good health. The sample consisted of blood.

The CDR3: CASEVDDIQYF. The CDR3 DNA follows: TGTGCCTCGGAAGTAGACGACATTCAGTACTTC. The chain uses TRBV12-3 or TRBV12-4 and TRBJ2-4; D gene uncertain. V lost 11 bases and J lost 8, with 13 bases in between. CDR3 length: 11 amino acids.